Listed here are 28 T cell receptor beta chains from one sample, sequenced in a study of cytomegalovirus exposure and HLA in healthy donors. Assay: immunoSEQ multiplex PCR; the TCRdb copy retains only in-frame clones and omits some. This sample has over 200,000 clones, with around 88% found just once. Sequenced: PBMCs. The receptors stem from a woman between 18 and 29 years old in good health and CMV-seronegative.

The V gene is TRBV6-1, the J gene TRBJ2-7; possibly TRBD2 for D (5 bases). This CDR3 spans 14 amino acids. V was trimmed by 7 bases and J by 2 bases, leaving 15 bases between them. CDR1 and CDR2 (germline): MNHNS, SASEGT. The CDR3 coding sequence is TGTGCCAGCACCTCCGTCGGGGAAACCTACGAGCAGTACTTC. Protein: CASTSVGETYEQYF.

This clone was found a few times. The chain has TRBV27 and TRBJ2-7, with D perhaps TRBD1 (6 bases). V was pared by 4 bases and J by 3 bases, with 13 bases between. Germline CDR1 is MNHEY and CDR2 is SMNVEV (reference sequence). The length of the CDR3 is 14 residues. CDR3 DNA sequence: TGTGCCAGCAGTTCCGGGACAAATTACTACGAGCAGTACTTC. Its protein product is CASSSGTNYYEQYF.

This sequence joins TRBV6-1 and TRBJ2-7; a weak D match, TRBD2 (6 bases). Per the germline V gene, CDR1 is MNHNS and CDR2 is SASEGT. The CDR3 covers 16 residues. The V gene lost 2 bases and the J gene lost 0 bases, with 14 bases spanning the gap. The CDR3 coding sequence is TGTGCCAGCAGTGAACTATGGGACGGGAGCTCCTACGAGCAGTACTTC. Protein sequence: CASSELWDGSSYEQYF.

V gene TRBV5-1 combines with J gene TRBJ2-1; no firm D call. The CDR3 loop spans 16 amino acids. The V gene lost 4 bases and the J gene lost 2 bases, with 16 bases spanning the gap. From germline, CDR1 is SGHRS and CDR2 YFSETQ. The chain's CDR3 is CASSEQPPPPYNEQFF. CDR3 nucleotide sequence: TGCGCCAGCAGCGAACAGCCCCCACCCCCCTACAATGAGCAGTTCTTC.

The rearrangement joins TRBV2 to TRBJ2-4; 7 bases align to TRBD2. The germline V gene has CDR1 SNHLY and CDR2 FYNNEI. The V gene end was trimmed by 5 bases and the J gene end by 6 bases; junction bases not matched to a gene: 13. This CDR3 contains 16 residues. CDR3 coding DNA: TGTGCCAGCAGTCGAATCTTGGGGGGGTCTTTAAACATTCAGTACTTC. Translation gives CASSRILGGSLNIQYF.

This rearrangement joins TRBV4-3 to TRBJ2-7, with D hard to call. Germline-derived CDR1 and CDR2 are LGHNA and YSLEER. The CDR3 runs to 14 residues. V lost 0 bases and J 4 bases, leaving 10 bases between the germline ends. The CDR3 region has the DNA TGCGCCAGCAGCCAAGACCTCGGCGGATACGAGCAGTACTTC. Translation: CASSQDLGGYEQYF.

The V gene is TRBV6-5, the J gene TRBJ2-1; 11 positions match TRBD2. Trimming cost V 4 bases and J 4 bases; bases outside gene matches: 3. Per germline, CDR1 MNHEY and CDR2 SVGAGI. The CDR3 totals 15 residues. The CDR3 coding sequence is TGTGCCAGCAGTTCGACTAGCGGGGAATACAATGAGCAGTTCTTC. This encodes CASSSTSGEYNEQFF.

The gene calls are TRBV6-4 and TRBJ1-1, with D perhaps matching TRBD1 (5 bases). CDR1 and CDR2 (germline): MRHNA, SNTAGT. This CDR3 contains 13 residues. Trimming removed 10 bases at V and 9 bases at J, with 21 bases between. As DNA, the CDR3 is TGTGCCATCCGAGCCCGTCGACAGAACAAAGCTTTCTTT. It yields the protein CAIRARRQNKAFF.

This rearrangement joins TRBV6-1 to TRBJ1-4, with 7 bases fitting TRBD1. V lost 4 bases, J lost 4 bases, and 6 bases stayed unmatched. The CDR3 consists of 15 residues. Germline V gives CDR1 MNHNS, CDR2 SASEGT. CDR3 residues: CASSGGQTLNEKLFF. The CDR3 DNA is TGTGCCAGCAGTGGGGGACAGACCCTTAATGAAAAACTGTTTTTT.

The DNA for the CDR3 is TGTGCCAGCAGTAGAGGGAGGGCCTACAATGAGCAGTTCTTC. Amino acid sequence: CASSRGRAYNEQFF. V is TRBV2 and J is TRBJ2-1, with 7 bases aligning to TRBD2. Germline loops: CDR1 SNHLY, CDR2 FYNNEI. CDR3 length equals 14 residues. Trimming removed 5 bases from V and 2 bases from J; junction bases left unmatched: 3.

The chain has TRBV27 and TRBJ2-7, with 11 nucleotides matching TRBD2. The CDR3 spans 15 residues. V lost 3 bases to trimming and J lost 0 bases; unmatched junction nucleotides: 1. From germline, CDR1 is MNHEY and CDR2 SMNVEV (reference sequence). CDR3 sequence (DNA): TGTGCCAGCAGTTTTAGCGGGAGGGCCTCCTACGAGCAGTACTTC. As protein: CASSFSGRASYEQYF.

The chain has TRBV7-2 and TRBJ1-2; D is ambiguous. This CDR3 is built from 14 residues. Per the germline V gene, CDR1 is SGHTA and CDR2 is FQGNSA. Trimming stripped 5 bases from V and 6 bases from J, with 16 bases between. This CDR3 is CASSRHPAEHGYTF. CDR3 DNA sequence: TGTGCCAGCAGCCGACACCCAGCGGAGCATGGCTACACCTTC.

The chain links TRBV19 to TRBJ1-2; 9 bases are a match to TRBD1. The CDR3 is made up of 15 amino acids. V was clipped by 5 bases and J by 4 bases; unmatched bases: 8. Germline V gene sequence: CDR1 LNHDA, CDR2 SQIVND (reference sequence). CDR3 region: CASSPGTGRPYGYTF. For the CDR3, the DNA is TGTGCCAGTAGTCCTGGGACAGGGAGGCCCTATGGCTACACCTTC.

The chain has TRBV2 and TRBJ2-3; D is possibly TRBD2 (5 bases). CDR3 length: 14 amino acids. Germline-derived CDR1 and CDR2 are SNHLY and FYNNEI. V gave up 4 bases and J gave up 2 bases, with 10 bases separating them. CDR3: CASSGSSSTDTQYF. The DNA of the CDR3 is TGTGCCAGCAGTGGTTCTAGCTCCACAGATACGCAGTATTTT.

The chain couples TRBV5-1 to TRBJ1-1, with D unresolved. Trimming left V 0 bases short and J 0 bases short, with 9 bases between. Germline V lookup: CDR1 SGHRS, CDR2 YFSETQ. The CDR3 extends over 15 amino acids. CDR3: CASSLGLAMNTEAFF. DNA of the CDR3: TGCGCCAGCAGCTTGGGGTTAGCGATGAACACTGAAGCTTTCTTT.

The V and J genes are TRBV9 and TRBJ1-1; TRBD1 aligns across 10 bases. Trimming cost V 3 bases and J 6 bases; bases outside gene matches: 11. CDR1 SGDLS and CDR2 YYNGEE come from the germline V gene. This CDR3 has 16 residues. The CDR3 DNA is TGTGCCAGCAGCGCCTCAAGACAGGGGGCCCATGCTGAAGCTTTCTTT. Its protein product is CASSASRQGAHAEAFF.

This clone turned up a few times. The V and J genes are TRBV5-1 and TRBJ2-5; 10 bases line up with TRBD2. The germline gives CDR1 SGHRS, CDR2 YFSETQ. With 6 bases clipped from V and 5 bases from J, the junction kept 7 bases outside the gene matches. The CDR3 runs 14 residues. The CDR3 DNA reads as TGCGCCAGCATCAAGACAGCGGGAGGGGAGACCCAGTACTTC. Residues: CASIKTAGGETQYF.

Only a few counts were recorded for this clone. The chain is built from TRBV11-3 and TRBJ2-7, with 8 bases identical to TRBD1. The CDR3 length is 13 residues. V shed 4 bases, J shed 7 bases, and the junction held 6 bases outside the gene matches. Per the germline V gene, CDR1 is SGHNT and CDR2 is YENEEA. The CDR3 region is CASSSPGGMEQYF. CDR3 nucleotide sequence: TGTGCCAGCAGCTCCCCAGGGGGCATGGAGCAGTACTTC.

In this sample, this clone turned up a few times. V usage is TRBV27 and J usage is TRBJ1-2, with D tentatively TRBD1 (6 bases). The length of the CDR3 is 14 residues. Germline assignment: CDR1 MNHEY and CDR2 SMNVEV (reference sequence). Trimming removed 5 bases at V and 3 bases at J, with 13 bases between. CDR3 nucleotide sequence: TGTGCCAGCAGTGAGCAGCCAGGGGACTATGGCTACACCTTC. Translating it yields CASSEQPGDYGYTF.

J is TRBJ2-7 and V is TRBV5-1; TRBD2 is a possible D gene (5 bases). V was trimmed by 8 bases and J by 0 bases, leaving 12 bases between them. Germline CDR1 and CDR2: SGHRS and YFSETQ. The CDR3 covers 13 residues. CDR3 sequence reads: CARRTDFSYEQYF. The CDR3 region has the DNA TGCGCCAGGCGAACGGACTTCTCCTACGAGCAGTACTTC.

This clone occurred a few times. The rearrangement joins TRBV2 to TRBJ2-7; D is uncertain. CDR1 is SNHLY and CDR2 is FYNNEI in the germline V gene. The CDR3 spans 10 residues. Between the trimmed V and J ends, which lost 7 bases and 3 bases, there was a span of 4 bases. As DNA, the CDR3 is TGTGCCAGCACCAACTACGAGCAGTACTTC. Its protein product is CASTNYEQYF.

The J gene is TRBJ1-1, the V gene TRBV6-6; D unclear. The CDR3 is 12 residues long. V gave up 4 bases and J gave up 6 bases, with 9 bases separating them. Germline V gene lookup returns CDR1 MNHNY and CDR2 SVGAGI (reference sequence). CDR3 bases: TGTGCCAGCAGTTGGCCGAGGTCTGAAGCTTTCTTT. Protein product: CASSWPRSEAFF.

The chain employs TRBV19 and TRBJ1-5; 8 nucleotides align to TRBD1. The CDR3 has 15 amino acids. The trim removed 6 bases at V and 4 bases at J, leaving 8 bases unmatched. The germline V gene encodes CDR1 LNHDA and CDR2 SQIVND (reference sequence). This chain's CDR3 is CASSQGAIPNQPQHF. CDR3 in DNA: TGTGCCAGTAGCCAGGGGGCCATTCCGAATCAGCCCCAGCATTTT.

V gene TRBV7-3 combines with J gene TRBJ2-1; 11 bases match TRBD1. The CDR3 loop spans 20 amino acids. From germline, CDR1 is SGHTA and CDR2 FQGTGA. V lost 1 base and J lost 3; bases outside the gene matches: 14. As DNA, the CDR3 is TGTGCCAGCAGCTTAAGGGGCTTGCTGGAAGGGACAGGGGGCTACAATGAGCAGTTCTTC. Its protein product is CASSLRGLLEGTGGYNEQFF.

The chain combines TRBV9 with TRBJ2-7; weak D call: TRBD2 (5 bases). This CDR3 comprises 13 residues. The ends were cut back, 0 bases at V and 6 bases at J, with 10 bases in the middle. Germline CDR1 reads SGDLS; CDR2 reads YYNGEE. The CDR3 DNA sequence: TGTGCCAGCAGCGTAGACCCGGGAACCGAGCAGTACTTC. This encodes CASSVDPGTEQYF.

The chain has TRBV30 and TRBJ1-1, with D perhaps TRBD1 (5 bases). Trimming took 3 bases from V and 2 from J, leaving 10 bases between them. Germline CDR1 and CDR2: GTSNPN and SVGIG (reference sequence). The length of the CDR3 is 13 residues. The CDR3 region is CAWRTQGNTEAFF. DNA for the CDR3: TGTGCCTGGAGAACTCAGGGAAACACTGAAGCTTTCTTT.

The count of this clone is one. CDR3 sequence: CASSLASGRAKTYNEQFF. The CDR3 nucleotides are TGCGCCAGCAGCTTGGCTAGCGGGAGGGCCAAAACCTACAATGAGCAGTTCTTC. The gene calls are TRBV5-1 and TRBJ2-1; 12 positions match TRBD2. V was clipped by 0 bases and J by 2 bases; unmatched bases: 6. The length of the CDR3 is 18 residues. Germline lookup yields CDR1 SGHRS and CDR2 YFSETQ. Using reference TRBV5-1 and TRBJ2-1 for the parts outside the CDR3, the full variable domain is KAGVTQTPRYLIKTRGQQVTLSCSPISGHRSVSWYQQTPGQGLQFLFEYFSETQRNKGNFPGRFSGRQFSNSRSEMNVSTLELGDSALYLCASSLASGRAKTYNEQFFGPGTRLTVL.

The rearrangement links TRBV21-1 to TRBJ2-7; the table assigns TRBD2, which was not confirmed against the DNA. TRBV21-1 is classified as a pseudogene. The CDR3 consists of 20 residues. As DNA, the CDR3 is TGTGCCAGCAGCAAAGGGAAACGGTCTAGCGGGACCCTATTTACTTACGAGCAGTACTTC. Protein sequence: CASSKGKRSSGTLFTYEQYF.